Each of the 27 T cell receptor beta chains below was sequenced from the same sample in a study of monozygotic twins with inflammatory bowel disease (dated by TCRdb to between 2018 and 2021). Library method: 5' RACE. The sequencer was an Illumina HiSeq 2500. The reads underwent TCRdb reprocessing, giving one record for each CDR3 protein sequence and no DNA. This sample's records show about 140,000 distinct CDR3 sequences. The biggest ten clones account for roughly 1.2% of the sample. The sample was blood. The receptors here all came from a human donor with ulcerative colitis or Crohn's disease, or a healthy co-twin of an affected twin (not recorded which).

The chain employs TRBV29-1 and TRBJ1-2; TCRdb's assignment of TRBD1 cannot be checked, as there is no DNA. The CDR3 has 13 residues. The germline V gene encodes CDR1 SQVTM and CDR2 ANQGSEA. The CDR3 sequence is CSAPGGTNYGYTF.

The chain couples TRBV6-1 to TRBJ1-5; with no DNA, the TCRdb D assignment of TRBD1 cannot be verified. The CDR3 length is 16 residues. CDR1 and CDR2 from the germline V gene are MNHNS and SASEGT. The CDR3: CASTPEDRRFNQPQHF.

The chain combines TRBV7-2 with TRBJ1-2. The CDR3 extends over 15 amino acids. CDR1 and CDR2 from the germline V gene are SGHTA and FQGNSA. CDR3: CASSLAASFNYGYTF.

The chain couples TRBV27 to TRBJ2-1; TCRdb proposes TRBD2, but this gene call is untestable without DNA. CDR1 and CDR2 (germline): MNHEY, SMNVEV (reference sequence). This CDR3 is built from 16 residues. CDR3 protein: CASSLLLAGGYNEQFF.

This rearrangement joins TRBV6-2 or TRBV6-3 to TRBJ2-3; TCRdb proposes TRBD1, but this gene call is untestable without DNA. Germline V CDR1 and CDR2: MNHEY, SVGEGT. This CDR3 contains 15 residues. CDR3: CASSLGQGTVDTQYF.

The rearrangement uses TRBV6-2 or TRBV6-3 and TRBJ2-3. The CDR3 is 14 amino acids. Germline V CDR1 and CDR2: MNHEY, SVGEGT. The CDR3 sequence is CASREAPVADTQYF.

This chain connects TRBV4-2 to TRBJ1-2; absent DNA, TCRdb's TRBD1 call cannot be checked. The CDR3 runs to 14 residues. Germline CDR1 LGHNA, CDR2 YNFKEQ. The CDR3 loop is CASSHGTEDYGYTF.

V usage is TRBV28 and J usage is TRBJ2-3; no DNA is available, so the TRBD1 call from TCRdb remains unchecked. CDR3 size: 13 residues. In germline, CDR1 is MDHEN, CDR2 SYDVKM. CDR3 loop: CASSRGGEDTQYF.

V and J are TRBV29-1 and TRBJ2-7; TCRdb names TRBD1, which stays unverified in the absence of DNA. The CDR3 spans 12 residues. Looked up from germline, CDR1 is SQVTM and CDR2 is ANQGSEA. CDR3 amino acids: CSVSRGPGEQYF.

The chain's CDR3 is CATSDPNGDDQPQHF. The V gene is TRBV24-1, the J gene TRBJ1-5. The germline CDR1 and CDR2 sequences are KGHDR and SFDVKD. This CDR3 has 15 residues.

The chain uses TRBV12-3 or TRBV12-4 and TRBJ2-2; TCRdb designates TRBD2, a call that cannot be tested without DNA. There are 16 residues in the CDR3. CDR3 sequence: CASSLGVAANTGELFF.

The chain carries TRBV20-1 and TRBJ2-7; TCRdb lists TRBD2, though no DNA is available to test this call. CDR1 and CDR2 (germline): DFQATT, SNEGSKA (reference sequence). The CDR3 runs 14 residues. CDR3 in amino acids: CSASDRTYSYEQYF.

The CDR3 reads CSVLVAQGNEQFF. The J gene is TRBJ2-1, the V gene TRBV20-1; as DNA is missing, the TRBD1 call by TCRdb cannot be tested. The CDR3 loop spans 13 amino acids. Per germline, CDR1 DFQATT and CDR2 SNEGSKA (reference sequence).

This chain links TRBV7-8 with TRBJ2-1; the D call of TRBD2 rests on TCRdb alone, since no DNA is present to check it. This CDR3 comprises 16 residues. Germline values: CDR1 SGHVS, CDR2 FQNEAQ. The CDR3 sequence is CASSLAGALRANEQFF.

The V and J genes are TRBV11-2 and TRBJ2-2. The CDR3 is 15 residues long. Germline lookup yields CDR1 SGHAT and CDR2 FQNNGV. This CDR3 is CASSPNRGNTGELFF.

This chain joins TRBV24-1 and TRBJ2-1; TCRdb calls TRBD2, which cannot be checked without DNA. This CDR3 is built from 19 residues. The germline CDR1 and CDR2 sequences are KGHDR and SFDVKD. CDR3 in amino acids: CATSGTSGKPVLAYNEQFF.

The V and J genes are TRBV6-4 and TRBJ1-5. CDR1 is MRHNA, CDR2 SNTAGT, per germline. CDR3 length: 14 residues. CDR3 in amino acids: CASSANVNNQPQHF.

V usage is TRBV29-1 and J usage is TRBJ2-7; TCRdb's D call, TRBD2, is unchecked because there is no DNA. Looked up from germline, CDR1 is SQVTM and CDR2 is ANQGSEA. The CDR3 consists of 13 residues. CDR3 in amino acids: CSVKGTLNYEQYF.

This chain joins TRBV5-1 and TRBJ2-1; the D call from TCRdb, TRBD1, cannot be confirmed without DNA. CDR1 SGHRS and CDR2 YFSETQ come from the germline V gene. The CDR3 totals 15 residues. CDR3 loop: CASSTGQGLYNEQFF.

The CDR3 sequence: CASSLNGQGLTEAFF. The V gene is TRBV5-1, the J gene TRBJ1-1; the TCRdb D gene call, TRBD1, has no DNA to confirm it. The CDR3 is 15 residues long. CDR1 and CDR2 from the germline V gene are SGHRS and YFSETQ.

The rearrangement uses TRBV27 and TRBJ1-1; TCRdb proposes TRBD1, but this gene call is untestable without DNA. The CDR3 sequence is 13 residues long. Germline assignment: CDR1 MNHEY and CDR2 SMNVEV (reference sequence). The CDR3: CASSFRDRNRAFF.

This CDR3 is CASRTSGRAREQYF. The chain carries TRBV6-2 or TRBV6-3 and TRBJ2-7; TCRdb proposes TRBD2, but this gene call is untestable without DNA. The CDR3 runs 14 residues. The V gene's germline CDR1 is MNHEY and CDR2 SVGEGT.

The chain recombines TRBV27 with TRBJ2-1. This CDR3 region has 14 residues. Germline V gene sequence: CDR1 MNHEY, CDR2 SMNVEV (reference sequence). The CDR3 protein is CASSFPPFYNEQFF.

The chain links TRBV6-5 to TRBJ1-3; TCRdb calls TRBD1, which cannot be checked without DNA. Germline V gene data show CDR1 as MNHEY and CDR2 as SVGAGI. The CDR3 has 15 residues. The CDR3 loop reads CASSYLGDSGNTIYF.

The V call is TRBV7-3, the J call TRBJ2-3. CDR1 SGHTA and CDR2 FQGTGA come from the germline V gene. The CDR3 loop spans 14 amino acids. The chain's CDR3 is CASSLSYGRDTQYF.

This sequence joins TRBV7-9 and TRBJ2-6; absent DNA, TCRdb's TRBD1 call cannot be checked. The CDR3 extends over 17 amino acids. CDR1 SEHNR and CDR2 FQNEAQ come from the germline V gene (reference sequence). CDR3 amino acids: CASMRTGGASGANVLTF.

V gene TRBV27 combines with J gene TRBJ1-6; TCRdb's D gene call, TRBD1, goes unchecked for lack of DNA. CDR3 length: 14 residues. Germline CDR1 and CDR2: MNHEY and SMNVEV (reference sequence). CDR3 protein: CASSPRAYNSPLHF.